This T cell receptor beta chain was found in a study of CD8 T cells in Susac syndrome. Concerning this clonotype itself: Its antigen is as yet unknown.

The CDR3 sequence is 13 residues long. The V and J ends lost 0 bases and 2 bases respectively, with 7 bases between them. CDR1 is GTSNPN, CDR2 SVGIG, per germline (reference sequence). The authors reverse transcribed roughly 0.5 to 1 ug RNA with random hexamers. TCRdb used MiXCR to reprocess the immunoSEQ multiplex PCR reads, holding one entry per CDR3 protein. This repertoire shows some 170,000 distinct CDR3 sequences, just under 95% found once; its top ten account for 0.085% to 0.12%. General study results and limits: The study conceded that relatively few individuals underwent its TCR sequencing and HLA analysis.

The sample was CD4+ T cells from PBMCs. V and J are TRBV30 and TRBJ2-5, with D unresolved. This sequence originates from a human donor in good health. The CDR3 DNA reads as TGTGCCTGGAGTGTAAGGGTACAAGAGACCCAGTACTTC. Residues: CAWSVRVQETQYF.